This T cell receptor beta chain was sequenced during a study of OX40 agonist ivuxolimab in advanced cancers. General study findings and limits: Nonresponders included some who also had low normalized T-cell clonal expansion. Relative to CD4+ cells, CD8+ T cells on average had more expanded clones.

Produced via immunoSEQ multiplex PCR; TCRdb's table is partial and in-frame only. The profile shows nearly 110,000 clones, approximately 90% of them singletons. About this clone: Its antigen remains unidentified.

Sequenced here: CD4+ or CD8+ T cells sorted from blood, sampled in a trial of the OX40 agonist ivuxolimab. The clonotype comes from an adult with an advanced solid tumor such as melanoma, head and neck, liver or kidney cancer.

The CDR3 sequence: CASMSGGEEKLFF. The CDR3 nucleotides read TGTGCCAGCATGTCTGGGGGCGAAGAAAAACTGTTTTTT. The V and J genes are TRBV28 and TRBJ1-4; possible D gene TRBD1, 6 bases. The CDR3 sequence is 13 residues long. Germline CDR1 is MDHEN and CDR2 is SYDVKM. Trimming removed 7 bases from V and 8 bases from J, with 14 bases in between.